These 12 T cell receptor beta chains were all obtained from the same sample, sequenced in a study of CD8+CD57+ T cells in acquired aplastic anemia. CDR3 and TCR beta VDJ profiling relied on a genomic DNA template. TCRdb analysed the reads with MiXCR anew, one entry per CDR3 protein. The table records 450,000 to 550,000 distinct CDR3 sequences, roughly 34% of them present only once. An expansion of CD8+CD57+ cells by flow cytometry had been shown in patients chosen for sequencing. Specimen: sorted CD4+, CD8+, or CD8+CD57+ T cells (not recorded which) from PBMCs. The receptors here all came from a human donor with aplastic anemia.

The V and J genes are TRBV20-1 and TRBJ2-7, with D maybe TRBD2 (6 bases). The V end was cut by 4 bases, the J end by 3 bases, with 10 bases between. In germline, CDR1 is DFQATT, CDR2 SNEGSKA (reference sequence). This CDR3 has 12 residues. CDR3 DNA sequence: TGCAGTGCTACCGGGGGACGCTACGAGCAGTACTTC. Its translation is CSATGGRYEQYF.

As regards this clonotype: One end of the junction is discordant with germline, which a read error may explain. The chain recombines TRBV4-3 with TRBJ1-6; the match to TRBD1 covers 7 bases. CDR1 LGHNA and CDR2 YSLEER come from the germline V gene. The CDR3 runs 17 residues. The CDR3, as DNA: TGCACCAGCAGCCAAGGTGTCATGGGGGACAGTAATTCACCCCTCCACTTT. Residues: CTSSQGVMGDSNSPLHF.

This clonotype has just a few counts. Here the CDR3 omits its conserved ending phenylalanine or tryptophan, so a read error is the likely source. V and J are TRBV7-4 and TRBJ1-6; tentatively, D is TRBD1 (5 bases). Germline loops: CDR1 SGHVT, CDR2 SQSDAQ. V was cut by 1 base and J by 6 bases, with 13 bases left in between. The CDR3 runs to 16 residues. CDR3 loop: CASSLEPRQTNSPLHL. The CDR3 bases are TGTGCCAGCAGCTTAGAGCCCAGACAGACTAATTCACCCCTCCACCTT.

The table lists this clonotype with a few counts. The CDR3 loop reads CAISETSGTGVEAFF. CDR3 DNA sequence: TGTGCCATCAGTGAGACCTCCGGCACAGGCGTTGAAGCTTTCTTT. The chain links TRBV10-3 to TRBJ1-1, with D tentatively TRBD1 (5 bases). V was shortened by 2 bases and J by 7 bases, with 17 bases between the two germline ends. Germline V gene sequence: CDR1 ENHRY, CDR2 SYGVKD. The CDR3 consists of 15 residues.

Concerning this clonotype itself: The germline gene is not matched at one end of the junction; a read error may be the cause. The V and J genes are TRBV7-7 and TRBJ2-5; D is possibly TRBD1 or TRBD2 (5 bases each). CDR3 length equals 12 residues. Per germline, CDR1 SSHAT and CDR2 FNYEAQ (reference sequence). The CDR3 protein is CASSLRDGTQYF. The CDR3 DNA is TGTGCTAGCAGCTTAAGGGACGGGACCCAGTACTTC.

This clonotype was seen only a few times. The chain recombines TRBV7-2 with TRBJ2-7; TRBD2 matches 7 bases. The CDR3 is made up of 16 amino acids. Germline V gene data show CDR1 as SGHTA and CDR2 as FQGNSA. Trimming cost V 0 bases and J 4 bases; bases outside gene matches: 9. CDR3 loop: CASSLAASGAPYEQYF. The DNA of the CDR3 is TGTGCCAGCAGCTTAGCCGCGAGCGGGGCGCCATACGAGCAGTACTTC.

This clonotype showed up just once. The J gene is TRBJ1-5, the V gene TRBV15; weak D call: TRBD1 (6 bases). Trimming took off 3 bases at V and 6 bases at J, with 12 bases between the two ends. Germline lookup yields CDR1 LNHNV and CDR2 YYDKDF (reference sequence). The CDR3 is 14 amino acids. CDR3 in DNA: TGTGCCACCAGCAGGGGGGACAATGGTCAGCCCCAGCATTTT. Its translation is CATSRGDNGQPQHF.

As to this clonotype: One end of the junction does not line up with germline, which may come from a read error. This rearrangement joins TRBV2 to TRBJ1-5, with TRBD1 as a possible D gene (5 bases). In germline, CDR1 is SNHLY, CDR2 FYNNEI. CDR3 length: 14 residues. Here the CDR3 reads CASVAGGVNEPQHF. The CDR3 DNA follows: TGTGCCAGCGTAGCGGGAGGGGTCAATGAGCCCCAGCATTTT.

A remark on this clonotype: This is likely a read error, given that the CDR3 carries no conserved phenylalanine or tryptophan at its end. The chain links TRBV19 to TRBJ2-5; D is unclear. CDR3 size: 12 residues. Germline CDR1 is LNHDA and CDR2 is SQIVND (reference sequence). Trimming stripped 5 bases from V and 4 bases from J, with 8 bases between. The CDR3 coding sequence is TGTGCCAGTAGTTCAGAAGGAGAGACCCAGTACCTC. Translation: CASSSEGETQYL.

This sequence joins TRBV6-1 and TRBJ1-6, with TRBD1 identical over 8 bases. The CDR3 contains 15 residues. Germline CDR1 reads MNHNS; CDR2 reads SASEGT. The V gene end was trimmed by 8 bases and the J gene end by 7 bases; junction bases not matched to a gene: 10. CDR3 coding DNA: TGTGCCAGCGGCCATAAACAGGGGGTAAATTCACCCCTCCACTTT. Amino acids: CASGHKQGVNSPLHF.

This clonotype was counted between two and nine times. A read error may be the cause here, since a much bigger clone is one base away. The J gene is TRBJ1-5, the V gene TRBV2, with D possibly matching TRBD1 (5 bases). Germline-derived CDR1 and CDR2 are SNHLY and FYNNEI. CDR3 length equals 13 residues. DNA of the CDR3: TGTGCCAGCAGTGACAGGGAGGGTCAGCCCCATCATTTT. Translation gives CASSDREGQPHHF. The full variable domain, its missing parts supplied by reference TRBV2 and TRBJ1-5, is EPEVTQTPSHQVTQMGQEVILRCVPISNHLYFYWYRQILGQKVEFLVSFYNNEISEKSEIFDDQFSVERPDGSNFTLKIRSTKLEDSAMYFCASSDREGQPHHFGDGTRLSIL.

There are a few counts of this clonotype. DNA for the CDR3: TGTGCCAGCAGCGTAGCTGACTTCACCGGGGAGCTGTTTTTT. Translation gives CASSVADFTGELFF. The V and J genes are TRBV9 and TRBJ2-2; D not certain. This CDR3 comprises 14 residues. Germline lookup yields CDR1 SGDLS and CDR2 YYNGEE. Trimming removed 0 bases from V and 4 bases from J, with 7 bases in between.